The entry below gives a single T cell receptor beta chain sequence along with its context. The antigen remains undetermined. This sample was included in a study of T cell responses to AZD1222 COVID-19 vaccine. Study information: Some second doses came at about 4 weeks and others at about 12 weeks; these were pooled. Study-level results: Baseline seropositivity characterized only six or seven AZD1222 recipients.

Measured with immunoSEQ multiplex PCR; TCRdb has only the in-frame clones, and not every one. In the table there are 180,000 or so clones, about 92% of which are singletons. CDR3 length: 16 residues. Germline CDR1 is KGHDR and CDR2 is SFDVKD. The trim removed 1 base at V and 0 bases at J, leaving 4 bases unmatched. The starting material was peripheral blood, obtained on day 0 of AZD1222 vaccination. The chain links TRBV24-1 to TRBJ2-5; 7 nucleotides align to TRBD1. The source of this sequence is an adult in good health. The CDR3 reads CATSDFPQGDQETQYF. CDR3 coding DNA: TGTGCCACCAGTGATTTTCCCCAGGGGGACCAAGAGACCCAGTACTTC.